This T cell receptor beta chain originates from a study of graft-versus-host responses after intestinal transplantation. Study as a whole: Each patient got anti-thymocyte globulin induction, then tacrolimus and steroids for about 3 years.

Libraries were prepared by immunoSEQ multiplex PCR; TCRdb keeps only in-frame clonotypes and omits some of them. The sample carries 100,000 to 140,000 clones, about nine tenths recorded once. CDR1 is LGHNA, CDR2 YNFKEQ, per germline. The V and J ends lost 1 base and 4 bases, in that order; junction bases with no gene match: 6. The CDR3 is 15 residues long. Turning to this clone: Antigen specificity is unknown.

The receptor was derived from a human donor who was the organ donor for an intestinal transplant. The chain couples TRBV4-2 to TRBJ2-7; TRBD2 matches at 8 bases. The sequenced sample was unstimulated CD4+ T cells sorted from spleen or lymph node cells, obtained before transplant. The chain's CDR3 is CASSQAGGVGYEQYF. In nucleotides, the CDR3 is TGTGCCAGCAGCCAAGCCGGGGGGGTAGGGTACGAGCAGTACTTC.